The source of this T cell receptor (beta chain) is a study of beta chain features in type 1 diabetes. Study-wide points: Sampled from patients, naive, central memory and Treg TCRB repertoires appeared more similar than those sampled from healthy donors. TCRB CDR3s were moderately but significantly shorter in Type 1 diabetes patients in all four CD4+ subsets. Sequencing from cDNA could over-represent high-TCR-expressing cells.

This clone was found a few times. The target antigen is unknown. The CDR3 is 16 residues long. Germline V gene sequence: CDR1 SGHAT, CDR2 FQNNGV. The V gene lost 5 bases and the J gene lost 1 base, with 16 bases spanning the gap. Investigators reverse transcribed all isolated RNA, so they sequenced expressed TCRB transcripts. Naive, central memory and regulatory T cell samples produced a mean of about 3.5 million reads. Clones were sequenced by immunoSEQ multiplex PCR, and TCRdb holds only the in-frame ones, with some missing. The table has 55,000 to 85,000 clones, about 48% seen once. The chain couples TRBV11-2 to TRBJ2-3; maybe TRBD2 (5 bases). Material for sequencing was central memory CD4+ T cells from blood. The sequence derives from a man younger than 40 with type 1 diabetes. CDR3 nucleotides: TGTGCCAGCAGCGGGATCCGGCGGGCACGCACAGATACGCAGTATTTT. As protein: CASSGIRRARTDTQYF.